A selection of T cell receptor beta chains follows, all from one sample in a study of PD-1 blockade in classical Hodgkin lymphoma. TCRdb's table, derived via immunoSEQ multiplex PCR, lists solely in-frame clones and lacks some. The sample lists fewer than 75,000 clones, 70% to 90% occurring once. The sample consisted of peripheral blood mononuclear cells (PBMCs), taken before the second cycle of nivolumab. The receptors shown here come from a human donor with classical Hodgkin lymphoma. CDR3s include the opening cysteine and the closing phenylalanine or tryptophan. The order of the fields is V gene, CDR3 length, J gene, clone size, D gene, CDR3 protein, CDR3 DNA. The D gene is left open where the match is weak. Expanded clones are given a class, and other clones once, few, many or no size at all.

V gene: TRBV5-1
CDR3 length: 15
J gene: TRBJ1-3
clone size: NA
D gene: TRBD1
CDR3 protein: CASSWRGQAGNTIYF
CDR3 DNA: TGCGCCAGCAGCTGGAGGGGGCAGGCTGGAAACACCATATATTTT

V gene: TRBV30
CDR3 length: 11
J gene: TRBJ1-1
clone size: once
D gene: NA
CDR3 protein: CAGRANTEAFF
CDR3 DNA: TGTGCCGGGCGGGCGAACACTGAAGCTTTCTTT

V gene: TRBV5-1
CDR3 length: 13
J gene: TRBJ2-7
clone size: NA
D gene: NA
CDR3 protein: CASSLEAGGEQYF
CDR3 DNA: TGCGCCAGCAGCTTGGAGGCCGGGGGCGAGCAGTACTTC

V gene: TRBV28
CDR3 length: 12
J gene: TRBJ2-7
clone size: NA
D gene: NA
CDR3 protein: CASSPWTDEQYF
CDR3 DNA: TGTGCCAGCAGCCCCTGGACAGACGAGCAGTACTTC

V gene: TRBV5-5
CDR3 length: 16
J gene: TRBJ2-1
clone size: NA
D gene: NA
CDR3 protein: CASSLYGRPNRNEQFF
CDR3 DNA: TGTGCCAGCAGCCTGTACGGTAGACCGAACCGGAATGAGCAGTTCTTC

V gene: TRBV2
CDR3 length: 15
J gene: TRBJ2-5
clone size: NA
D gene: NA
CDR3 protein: CASRGPGPYQETQYF
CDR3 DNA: TGTGCCAGCAGGGGCCCCGGGCCCTACCAAGAGACCCAGTACTTC

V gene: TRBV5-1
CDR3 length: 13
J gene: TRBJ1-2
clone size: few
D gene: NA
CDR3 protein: CASSLGQTYGYTF
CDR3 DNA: TGCGCCAGCAGCTTGGGGCAGACCTATGGCTACACCTTC

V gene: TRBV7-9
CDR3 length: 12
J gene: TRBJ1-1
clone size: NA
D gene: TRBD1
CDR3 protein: CASTLRDSKAFF
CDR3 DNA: TGTGCCAGCACCCTGAGGGACAGTAAAGCTTTCTTT

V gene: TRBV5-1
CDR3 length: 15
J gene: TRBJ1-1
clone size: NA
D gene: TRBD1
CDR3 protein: CASSLSGQGNTEAFF
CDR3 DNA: TGCGCCAGCAGCTTGTCTGGACAGGGCAACACTGAAGCTTTCTTT

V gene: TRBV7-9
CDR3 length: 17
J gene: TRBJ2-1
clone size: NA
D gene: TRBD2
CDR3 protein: CASSPRAQRGPGYEQFF
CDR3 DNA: TGTGCCAGCAGCCCTAGGGCCCAGCGGGGGCCCGGATACGAGCAGTTCTTC

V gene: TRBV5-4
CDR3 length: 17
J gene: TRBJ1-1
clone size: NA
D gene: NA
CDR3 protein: CASSFPGPLGGNTEAFF
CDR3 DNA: TGTGCCAGCAGCTTTCCGGGCCCCCTCGGTGGAAACACTGAAGCTTTCTTT

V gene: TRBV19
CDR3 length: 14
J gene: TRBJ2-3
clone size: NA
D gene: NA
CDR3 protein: CASSPYGSTDTQYF
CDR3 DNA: TGTGCCAGTAGTCCTTACGGGAGCACAGATACGCAGTATTTT

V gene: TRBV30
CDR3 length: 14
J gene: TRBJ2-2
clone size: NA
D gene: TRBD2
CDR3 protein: CAWNGGGNTGELFF
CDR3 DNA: TGTGCCTGGAATGGCGGGGGGAACACCGGGGAGCTGTTTTTT

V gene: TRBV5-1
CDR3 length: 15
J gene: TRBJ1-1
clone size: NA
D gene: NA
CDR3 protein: CASSRWGAGNTEAFF
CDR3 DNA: TGCGCCAGCAGCAGGTGGGGGGCTGGAAACACTGAAGCTTTCTTT

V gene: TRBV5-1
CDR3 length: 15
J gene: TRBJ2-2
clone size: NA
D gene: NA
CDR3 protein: CASSLAGRGTGELFF
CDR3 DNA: TGCGCCAGCAGCTTGGCGGGGAGGGGGACCGGGGAGCTGTTTTTT

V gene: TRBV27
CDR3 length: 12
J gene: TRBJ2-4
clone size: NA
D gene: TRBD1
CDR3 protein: CASSLAGGIQYF
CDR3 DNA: TGTGCCAGCAGTTTGGCAGGGGGCATTCAGTACTTC

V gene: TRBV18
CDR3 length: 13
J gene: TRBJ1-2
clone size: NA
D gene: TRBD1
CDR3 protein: CASSPDREYGYTF
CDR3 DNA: TGTGCCAGCTCACCCGACAGGGAGTATGGCTACACCTTC

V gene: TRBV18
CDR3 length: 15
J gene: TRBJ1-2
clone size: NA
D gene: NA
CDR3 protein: CASSPPGASIGDYTF
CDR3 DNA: TGTGCCAGCTCACCACCGGGTGCTAGTATCGGGGACTACACCTTC

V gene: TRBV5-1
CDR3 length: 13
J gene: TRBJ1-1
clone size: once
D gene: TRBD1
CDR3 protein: CASSQRTGTEAFF
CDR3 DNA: TGCGCCAGCAGTCAACGGACAGGAACTGAAGCTTTCTTT

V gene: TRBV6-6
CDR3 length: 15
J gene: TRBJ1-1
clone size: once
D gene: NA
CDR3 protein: CASSYQITANTEAFF
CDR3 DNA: TGTGCCAGCAGTTACCAGATAACAGCGAACACTGAAGCTTTCTTT

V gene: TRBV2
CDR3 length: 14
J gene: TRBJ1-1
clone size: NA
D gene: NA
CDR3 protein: CASSGRWGNTEAFF
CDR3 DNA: TGTGCCAGCAGTGGTCGGTGGGGGAACACTGAAGCTTTCTTT

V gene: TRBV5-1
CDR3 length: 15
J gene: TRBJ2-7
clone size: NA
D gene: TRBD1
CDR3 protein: CASSLGAGQGHEQYF
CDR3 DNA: TGCGCCAGCAGCTTGGGGGCCGGACAGGGCCACGAGCAGTACTTC

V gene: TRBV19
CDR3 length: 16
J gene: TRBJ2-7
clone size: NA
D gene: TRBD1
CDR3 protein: CASSNLGTGNNYEQYF
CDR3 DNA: TGTGCCAGTAGTAACCTTGGGACAGGAAACAACTACGAGCAGTACTTC

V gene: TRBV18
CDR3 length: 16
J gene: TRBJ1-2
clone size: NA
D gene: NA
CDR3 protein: CASSTPSSQANYGYTF
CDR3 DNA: TGTGCCAGCTCAACCCCCTCCTCACAGGCTAACTATGGCTACACCTTC

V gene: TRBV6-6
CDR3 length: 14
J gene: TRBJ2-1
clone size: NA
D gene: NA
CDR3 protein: CASSYESSYNEQFF
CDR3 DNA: TGTGCCAGCAGTTACGAGAGCTCCTACAATGAGCAGTTCTTC

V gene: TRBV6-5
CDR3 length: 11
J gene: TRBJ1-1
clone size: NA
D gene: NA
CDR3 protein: CASYQNTEAFF
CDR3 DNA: TGTGCCAGCTACCAGAACACTGAAGCTTTCTTT

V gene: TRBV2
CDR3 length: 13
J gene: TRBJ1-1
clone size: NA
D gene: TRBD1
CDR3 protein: CASSTDRDTEAFF
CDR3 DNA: TGTGCCAGCAGCACGGACAGGGACACTGAAGCTTTCTTT

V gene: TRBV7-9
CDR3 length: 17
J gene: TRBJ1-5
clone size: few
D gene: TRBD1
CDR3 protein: CASSLGTGGTGHQPQHF
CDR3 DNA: TGTGCCAGCAGCTTAGGGACAGGGGGCACCGGGCATCAGCCCCAGCATTTT

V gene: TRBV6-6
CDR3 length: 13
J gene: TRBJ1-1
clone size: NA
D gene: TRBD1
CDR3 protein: CAVRDRVYTEAFF
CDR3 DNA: TGTGCTGTCCGGGACAGGGTATACACTGAAGCTTTCTTT

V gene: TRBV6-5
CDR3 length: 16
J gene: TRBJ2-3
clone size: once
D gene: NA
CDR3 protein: CASSSTESSDTDTQYF
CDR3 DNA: TGTGCCAGCAGTTCGACAGAATCCTCCGACACAGATACGCAGTATTTT

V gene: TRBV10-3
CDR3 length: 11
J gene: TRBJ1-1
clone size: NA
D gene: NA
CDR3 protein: CAINRETEAFF
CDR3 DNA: TGTGCCATCAACAGGGAAACTGAAGCTTTCTTT

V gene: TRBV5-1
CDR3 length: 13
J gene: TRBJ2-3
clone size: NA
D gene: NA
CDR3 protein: CASSRGTTDTQYF
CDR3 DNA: TGCGCCAGCAGCCGAGGTACGACAGATACGCAGTATTTT

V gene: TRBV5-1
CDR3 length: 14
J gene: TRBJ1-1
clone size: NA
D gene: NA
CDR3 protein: CASSLGIMNTEAFF
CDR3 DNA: TGCGCCAGCAGCTTGGGGATTATGAACACTGAAGCTTTCTTT

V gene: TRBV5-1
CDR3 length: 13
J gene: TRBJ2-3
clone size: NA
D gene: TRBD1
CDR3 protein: CASSLQGADTQYF
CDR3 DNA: TGCGCCAGCAGTTTACAGGGGGCAGATACGCAGTATTTT

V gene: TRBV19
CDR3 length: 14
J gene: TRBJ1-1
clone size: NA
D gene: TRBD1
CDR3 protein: CASSIEGRGVEAFF
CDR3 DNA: TGTGCCAGTAGTATAGAGGGCAGGGGGGTTGAAGCTTTCTTT

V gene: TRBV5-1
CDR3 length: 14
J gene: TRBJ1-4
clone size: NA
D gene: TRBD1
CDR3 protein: CASSQGQGNEKLFF
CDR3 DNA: TGCGCCAGCAGCCAGGGACAGGGGAATGAAAAACTGTTTTTT

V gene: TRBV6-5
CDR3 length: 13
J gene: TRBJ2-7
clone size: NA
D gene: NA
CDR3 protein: CASSYRLDGEQYF
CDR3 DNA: TGTGCCAGCAGTTACAGGTTGGATGGCGAGCAGTACTTC

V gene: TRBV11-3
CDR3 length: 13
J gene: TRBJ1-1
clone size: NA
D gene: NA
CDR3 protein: CASSPSGGTEAFF
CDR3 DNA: TGTGCCAGCAGCCCCTCGGGTGGGACTGAAGCTTTCTTT

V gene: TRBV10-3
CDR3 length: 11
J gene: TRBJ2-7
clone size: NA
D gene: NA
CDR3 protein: CAITPGGEQYF
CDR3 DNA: TGTGCCATCACCCCTGGTGGCGAGCAGTACTTC

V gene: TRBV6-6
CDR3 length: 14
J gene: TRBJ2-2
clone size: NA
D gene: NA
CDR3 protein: CASNQGGVTGELFF
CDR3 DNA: TGTGCCAGCAACCAGGGGGGGGTCACCGGGGAGCTGTTTTTT

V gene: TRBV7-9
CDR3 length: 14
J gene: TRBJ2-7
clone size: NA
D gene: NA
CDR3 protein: CASSESGGSNEQYF
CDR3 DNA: TGTGCCAGCAGCGAAAGTGGGGGCTCAAACGAGCAGTACTTC

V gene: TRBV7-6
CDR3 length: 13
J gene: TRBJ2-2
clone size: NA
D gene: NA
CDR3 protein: CASSLGQTGELFF
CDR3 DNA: TGTGCCAGCAGCTTAGGGCAGACCGGGGAGCTGTTTTTT

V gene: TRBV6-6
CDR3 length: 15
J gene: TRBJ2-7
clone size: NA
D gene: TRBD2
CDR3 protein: CASSPTSGGYYEQYF
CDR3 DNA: TGTGCCAGCAGCCCTACTAGCGGGGGCTACTACGAGCAGTACTTC

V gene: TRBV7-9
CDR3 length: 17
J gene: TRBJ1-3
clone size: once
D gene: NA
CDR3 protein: CASSDLSDRNSGNTIYF
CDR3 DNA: TGTGCCAGCAGCGACCTTTCCGACAGGAATTCTGGAAACACCATATATTTT

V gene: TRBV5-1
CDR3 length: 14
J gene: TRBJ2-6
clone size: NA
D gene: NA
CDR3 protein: CASSLNAEANVLTF
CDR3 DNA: TGCGCCAGCAGCTTGAATGCGGAGGCCAACGTCCTGACTTTC

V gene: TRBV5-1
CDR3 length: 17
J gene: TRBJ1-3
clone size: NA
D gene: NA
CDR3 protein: CASSPTPNTGYGNTIYF
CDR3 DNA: TGCGCCAGCAGCCCTACTCCTAACACAGGGTACGGAAACACCATATATTTT

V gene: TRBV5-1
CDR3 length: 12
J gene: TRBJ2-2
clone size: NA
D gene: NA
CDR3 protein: CASSLFTGELFF
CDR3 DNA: TGCGCCAGCAGCCTCTTCACCGGGGAGCTGTTTTTT

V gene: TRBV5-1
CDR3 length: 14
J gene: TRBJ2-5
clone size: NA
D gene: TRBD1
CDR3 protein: CASSQGQGAETQYF
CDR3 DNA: TGCGCCAGCAGCCAGGGACAGGGGGCCGAGACCCAGTACTTC

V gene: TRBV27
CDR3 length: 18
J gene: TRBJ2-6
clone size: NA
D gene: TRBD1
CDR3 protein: CASRQGQGTPPGANVLTF
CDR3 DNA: TGTGCCAGCAGGCAGGGACAGGGGACTCCCCCTGGGGCCAACGTCCTGACTTTC

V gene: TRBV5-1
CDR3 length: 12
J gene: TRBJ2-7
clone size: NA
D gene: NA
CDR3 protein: CASSSVAGEQYF
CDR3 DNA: TGCGCCAGCAGCTCGGTCGCGGGTGAGCAGTACTTC